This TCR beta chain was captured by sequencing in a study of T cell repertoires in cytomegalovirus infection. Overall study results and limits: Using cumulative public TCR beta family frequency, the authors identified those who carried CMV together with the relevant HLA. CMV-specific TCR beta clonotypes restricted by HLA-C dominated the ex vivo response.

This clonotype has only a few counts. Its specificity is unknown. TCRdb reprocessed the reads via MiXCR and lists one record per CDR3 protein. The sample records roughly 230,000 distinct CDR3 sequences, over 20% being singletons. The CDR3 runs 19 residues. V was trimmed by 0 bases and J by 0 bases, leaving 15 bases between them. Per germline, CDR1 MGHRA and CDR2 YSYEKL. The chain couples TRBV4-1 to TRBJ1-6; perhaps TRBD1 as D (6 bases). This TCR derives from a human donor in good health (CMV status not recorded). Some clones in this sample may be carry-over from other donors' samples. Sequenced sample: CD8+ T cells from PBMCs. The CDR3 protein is CASSQESGQWSSYNSPLHF. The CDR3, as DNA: TGCGCCAGCAGCCAAGAGTCAGGACAGTGGAGCTCCTATAATTCACCCCTCCACTTT.